This entry lists 9 T cell receptor beta chains sequenced from one sample in a study of OX40 agonist ivuxolimab in advanced cancers. Some clones are missing from TCRdb's copy, which holds only in-frame ones; the method was immunoSEQ multiplex PCR. Altogether about 69,000 clones are present, approximately 87% being singletons, with the ten largest covering roughly 6%. This specimen was CD4+ or CD8+ T cells sorted from blood, taken in a trial of the OX40 agonist ivuxolimab. These receptors were taken from an adult with an advanced solid tumor such as melanoma, head and neck, liver or kidney cancer.

V gene TRBV7-9 combines with J gene TRBJ2-5; tentative D call: TRBD1 (5 bases). The J call may be in error: the DNA end matches TRBJ2-7 better. This CDR3 is built from 13 residues. Germline values: CDR1 SEHNR, CDR2 FQNEAQ (reference sequence). The CDR3 bases are TGTGCCAGCAGCTTAGCCCAGGGCGGCGAGCAGTACTTC. As protein: CASSLAQGGEQYF.

V and J are TRBV6-4 and TRBJ2-3; 7 bases align to TRBD1. Germline V lookup: CDR1 MRHNA, CDR2 SNTAGT. With 6 bases clipped from V and 0 bases from J, the junction kept 3 bases outside the gene matches. The length of the CDR3 is 14 residues. CDR3 sequence reads: CASSRQGSTDTQYF. In nucleotides, the CDR3 is TGTGCCAGCAGCCGACAGGGTAGCACAGATACGCAGTATTTT.

The chain has TRBV19 and TRBJ2-1; 11 bases fit TRBD2. After removal of 4 bases from V and 2 bases from J, the junction contained 4 bases not matched to a gene. CDR1 and CDR2 (germline): LNHDA, SQIVND (reference sequence). The length of the CDR3 is 16 residues. The CDR3, as DNA: TGTGCCAGTAGTACGTTTAGCGGGAGGGCCTACAATGAGCAGTTCTTC. Protein: CASSTFSGRAYNEQFF.

The chain joins TRBV5-6 to TRBJ2-3; D unclear. Trimming removed 4 bases from V and 6 bases from J, with 6 bases in between. This CDR3 spans 11 amino acids. Germline CDR1 SGHDT, CDR2 YYEEEE. The CDR3 is CASSRVDTQYF. CDR3 sequence (DNA): TGTGCCAGCAGCCGGGTGGATACGCAGTATTTT.

V gene TRBV6-6 combines with J gene TRBJ2-6; D is unresolved. This CDR3 is built from 13 residues. Trimming stripped 7 bases from V and 0 bases from J, with 4 bases between. CDR1 MNHNY and CDR2 SVGAGI come from the germline V gene (reference sequence). The CDR3 DNA sequence: TGTGCCAGCAATCGCTCTGGGGCCAACGTCCTGACTTTC. This codes for CASNRSGANVLTF.

The rearrangement uses TRBV9 and TRBJ2-1; 9 bases are a match to TRBD2. This CDR3 spans 14 amino acids. Per germline, CDR1 SGDLS and CDR2 YYNGEE. Unmatched junction bases numbered 6, after V lost 2 bases and J lost 9 bases. The CDR3 sequence is CASSVISGGIEQFF. CDR3 DNA sequence: TGTGCCAGCAGCGTTATTAGCGGGGGCATTGAGCAGTTCTTC.

This clone was recorded a few times. The V call is TRBV4-2, the J call TRBJ2-3, with 8 nucleotides matching TRBD2. Germline V gene data show CDR1 as LGHNA and CDR2 as YNFKEQ. Trimming took 4 bases from V and 3 from J; bases not matched to a gene: 15. This CDR3 comprises 18 residues. In DNA form, the CDR3 reads TGTGCCAGCAGCCCCCATGGTAGAGCGGGAGTGGGTACAGATACGCAGTATTTT. Protein sequence: CASSPHGRAGVGTDTQYF.

This chain links TRBV10-3 with TRBJ2-7, with D perhaps matching TRBD2 (6 bases). Germline lookup yields CDR1 ENHRY and CDR2 SYGVKD. The CDR3 length is 13 residues. V lost 9 bases and J 4 bases, leaving 16 bases between the germline ends. The CDR3: CAIQTGRGYEQYF. In nucleotides, the CDR3 is TGTGCCATTCAAACCGGACGGGGGTACGAGCAGTACTTC.

This rearrangement joins TRBV11-1 to TRBJ2-7; 7 nucleotides match TRBD2. Germline trimming cut 5 bases from V and 5 bases from J; bases unmatched to any gene: 12. The CDR3 sequence is 15 residues long. From germline, CDR1 is SGHAT and CDR2 FQDESV (reference sequence). CDR3 DNA sequence: TGTGCCAGCAGCAGCGTCGGGCGGGAGTACGACGAGCAGTACTTC. This gives the protein CASSSVGREYDEQYF.